The 10 T cell receptor beta chains reported below all come from one sample, sequenced in a study of T cells after yellow fever vaccination. In TCRdb, the 5' RACE reads were re-called with MiXCR into one record per CDR3 protein. The table lists around 300,000 distinct CDR3 sequences, 3.5% to 5% of them singletons, with approximately 20% in the top ten. Material: PBMCs, obtained 15 days after the yellow fever booster vaccination. These receptors all stem from a young man who received the YFV17D yellow fever vaccine.

This clonotype was counted at least ten times. J is TRBJ2-7 and V is TRBV29-1; tentatively, D is TRBD1 (5 bases). The germline gives CDR1 SQVTM, CDR2 ANQGSEA. V gave up 3 bases and J gave up 4 bases, with 13 bases separating them. CDR3 size: 13 residues. The CDR3 DNA sequence: TGCAGCGTTGAGGTTGGCAGGGAATACGAGCAGTACTTC. This gives the protein CSVEVGREYEQYF.

This clonotype has at least ten counts. V usage is TRBV6-6 and J usage is TRBJ1-2; D may be TRBD1 (5 bases). The CDR3 sequence is 14 residues long. Trimming removed 5 bases at V and 7 bases at J, with 17 bases between. CDR1 is MNHNY, CDR2 SVGAGI, per germline (reference sequence). For the CDR3, the DNA is TGTGCCAGCAGTGGCACGGCAGGGTTTAGTGGCTACACCTTC. This translates into CASSGTAGFSGYTF.

V and J are TRBV5-1 and TRBJ1-1; TRBD1 is a possible D gene (5 bases). Between the trimmed V and J ends, which lost 2 bases and 6 bases, there was a span of 11 bases. Germline V CDR1 and CDR2: SGHRS, YFSETQ. The CDR3 has 13 residues. The DNA of the CDR3 is TGCGCCAGCAGCTTTGGGGCTAACGCTGAAGCTTTCTTT. It translates to CASSFGANAEAFF.

This clonotype has ten or more counts. The V and J genes are TRBV7-2 and TRBJ2-5; D might be TRBD2 (6 bases). Germline V gene sequence: CDR1 SGHTA, CDR2 FQGNSA. This CDR3 region has 14 residues. Trimming took off 5 bases at V and 2 bases at J, with 12 bases between the two ends. CDR3 DNA sequence: TGTGCCAGCAGCCACCTGGGACTTCAAGAGACCCAGTACTTC. Amino acid sequence: CASSHLGLQETQYF.

V usage is TRBV19 and J usage is TRBJ1-2; 11 bases line up with TRBD1. CDR3 length: 15 amino acids. Germline-derived CDR1 and CDR2 are LNHDA and SQIVND (reference sequence). V gave up 1 base and J gave up 4 bases; unmatched junction bases: 2. In DNA, the CDR3 is TGTGCCAGTAGTATAGCTGGGACAGGGGGCTATGGCTACACCTTC. Translated, it gives CASSIAGTGGYGYTF.

This clonotype appeared many times. V and J are TRBV5-5 and TRBJ2-7; D possibly corresponds to TRBD1 (5 bases). The germline gives CDR1 SGHKS, CDR2 YYEKEE (reference sequence). The CDR3 length is 14 residues. Trimming removed 4 bases from V and 3 bases from J, with 14 bases in between. The CDR3 spells CASSPRQNLYEQYF. CDR3 sequence (DNA): TGTGCCAGCAGCCCCCGACAGAACCTCTACGAGCAGTACTTC.

There are many counts of this clonotype. The V call is TRBV7-2, the J call TRBJ2-7, with 8 bases lining up with TRBD1. This CDR3 is built from 16 residues. From germline, CDR1 is SGHTA and CDR2 FQGNSA. The V gene end was trimmed by 1 base and the J gene end by 2 bases; junction bases not matched to a gene: 7. DNA of the CDR3: TGTGCCAGCAGCTTAGAGGCCAGGGGGCAAACCTACGAGCAGTACTTC. It translates to CASSLEARGQTYEQYF. The whole variable domain, filled in from reference TRBV7-2 and TRBJ2-7, reads GAGVSQSPSNKVTEKGKDVELRCDPISGHTALYWYRQSLGQGLEFLIYFQGNSAPDKSGLPSDRFSAERTGGSVSTLTIQRTQQEDSAVYLCASSLEARGQTYEQYFGPGTRLTVT.

The chain links TRBV5-5 to TRBJ2-7; D unclear. The CDR3 spans 13 residues. V lost 2 bases and J lost 0, with 6 bases in between. The germline CDR1 and CDR2 sequences are SGHKS and YYEKEE (reference sequence). The CDR3 nucleotides are TGTGCCAGCAGCTTATGGGACTCCTACGAGCAGTACTTC. Translated: CASSLWDSYEQYF.

This clonotype was counted between two and nine times. The chain carries TRBV10-2 and TRBJ2-3; tentatively, D is TRBD1 (6 bases). Germline V gene data show CDR1 as WSHSY and CDR2 as SAAADI. V was clipped by 3 bases and J by 5 bases, with 12 bases between them. The CDR3 sequence is 14 residues long. CDR3 DNA sequence: TGCGCCAGCAGTGACAGGGGTGATGTAGATACGCAGTATTTT. Translation: CASSDRGDVDTQYF.

This clonotype was seen more than once but under ten times. The V call is TRBV20-1, the J call TRBJ2-1; tentatively, D is TRBD2 (5 bases). V gave up 4 bases and J gave up 6 bases, with 7 bases separating them. Germline V CDR1 and CDR2: DFQATT, SNEGSKA (reference sequence). There are 11 residues in the CDR3. CDR3 sequence: CSAKRGNEQFF. The CDR3, as DNA: TGCAGTGCTAAACGGGGCAATGAGCAGTTCTTC.